This is a list of T cell receptor beta chains from one sample in a study of blood T cell repertoires in COVID-19. Sequencing used immunoSEQ multiplex PCR; TCRdb keeps in-frame clones, though not all of them. The sample yields fewer than 350,000 clones, around 88% seen once. What was sequenced was PBMCs or T cells enriched from blood (not recorded which). These receptors originate from a woman between 35 and 50 years old who had recovered from COVID-19. Both conserved end residues are part of each CDR3. D genes are given only for firm matches. For some rows the clone size is stated as once, few or many, or as a class when expanded; others skip it.

NA,TRBV7-2,TRBJ1-3,NA,TGTGCCAGCAGCTCGGGGAGGGCACGTGGAAACACCATATATTTT,CASSSGRARGNTIYF
TRBD2,TRBV6-2/TRBV6-3,TRBJ2-7,once,TGTGCCAGCAGTTTTCTAGCGGGATCCCACGAGCAGTACTTC,CASSFLAGSHEQYF
TRBD1,TRBV6-5,TRBJ1-5,NA,TGTGCCAGCAGAGGGACAGGGGATCAGCCCCAGCATTTT,CASRGTGDQPQHF
NA,TRBV7-9,TRBJ1-2,NA,TGTGCCAGCAGCCCACCACATAACTATGGCTACACCTTC,CASSPPHNYGYTF
NA,TRBV5-1,TRBJ2-7,few,TGCGCCAGCAGCTTGACAGGGATAGGTTACGAGCAGTACTTC,CASSLTGIGYEQYF
TRBD2,TRBV5-1,TRBJ2-3,NA,TGCGCCAGCAGCCTCGGGACTAGTACAGATACGCAGTATTTT,CASSLGTSTDTQYF
NA,TRBV2,TRBJ2-7,NA,TGTGCCAGCGCCTCAGGGCGATGGCGCTACGAGCAGTACTTC,CASASGRWRYEQYF
NA,TRBV28,TRBJ2-2,NA,TGTGCCAGCAGCCCAAAGCCCGGGGAGCTGTTTTTT,CASSPKPGELFF
TRBD2,TRBV3-1/TRBV3-2,TRBJ2-3,NA,TGTGCCAGCAGCCGCAAAGAGTCAAAAGGACTAGCAGCTAGCACAGATACGCAGTATTTT,CASSRKESKGLAASTDTQYF
NA,TRBV25-1,TRBJ1-2,NA,TGTGCCAGCAGTACGGCTTATGGGCAGGGGAACTATGGCTACACCTTC,CASSTAYGQGNYGYTF
NA,TRBV6-2/TRBV6-3,TRBJ2-7,NA,TGTGCCAGCAGTTACTCTCCAATGGCGGGGGACAACCCAACCTTTTTC,CASSYSPMAGDNPTFF
NA,TRBV18,TRBJ2-2,NA,TGTGCCAGCTCACTTACAGGGACCGGGGAGCTGTTTTTT,CASSLTGTGELFF
NA,TRBV9,TRBJ2-7,NA,TGTGCCAGCAGCGTAGAACCTGAGAACTCCTACGAGCAGTACTTC,CASSVEPENSYEQYF
NA,TRBV3-1/TRBV3-2,TRBJ2-1,NA,TGTGCCAGCAGCCACCAGGGGACCTACTCCTACAATGAGCAGTTCTTC,CASSHQGTYSYNEQFF
NA,TRBV28,TRBJ1-2,few,TGTGCCAGCAGTTTAGGGCCAGGCTACACCTTC,CASSLGPGYTF
TRBD2,TRBV18,TRBJ2-3,NA,TGTGCCAGCTCACCGTTGGTTACTAGCGGCAGCACAGATACGCAGTATTTT,CASSPLVTSGSTDTQYF
TRBD1,TRBV27,TRBJ2-2,NA,TGTGCCAGTAGGGGGCCCGTCACCGGGGAGCTGTTTTTT,CASRGPVTGELFF
NA,TRBV13,TRBJ1-2,NA,TGTGCCAGCAGCCGACAAACCAACTATGGCTACACCTTC,CASSRQTNYGYTF
NA,TRBV2,TRBJ2-3,NA,TGTGCCAGCAGTGAAAGCCGCACAGATACGCAGTATTTT,CASSESRTDTQYF
NA,TRBV3-1/TRBV3-2,TRBJ2-3,few,TGTGCCAGCAGCCATAGAGAGGGCCTAGCGACCACAGATACGCAGTATTTT,CASSHREGLATTDTQYF
TRBD2,TRBV5-1,TRBJ2-2,few,TGCGCCAGCAGCTTGGTAGCGGGAAGCGGGGAGCTGTTTTTT,CASSLVAGSGELFF
NA,TRBV10-3,TRBJ1-6,NA,TGTGCCATCAGTGAGTCGGGTCCGGGGGAACCCCTCCACTTT,CAISESGPGEPLHF
TRBD1,TRBV28,TRBJ2-2,NA,TGTGCCAGCAGCTCCTCCAGCAGGGGGTTCGGGGAGCTGTTTTTT,CASSSSSRGFGELFF
TRBD1,TRBV19,TRBJ2-5,NA,TGTGCCAGTAGTATAGCCGGGACAGAAGAGACCCAGTACTTC,CASSIAGTEETQYF
NA,TRBV27,TRBJ1-2,NA,TGTGCCAGCAGCCTTAGGGGCAGAAACTATGGCTACACCTTC,CASSLRGRNYGYTF
TRBD1,TRBV7-2,TRBJ2-1,few,TGTGCCAGCAGCTTACAGGGGGCCCAAACTTCCAATGAGCAGTTCTTC,CASSLQGAQTSNEQFF
NA,TRBV30,TRBJ1-1,NA,TGTGCCTGGAGTTCCCGGCGGGGGAAGAACACTGAAGCTTTCTTT,CAWSSRRGKNTEAFF
NA,TRBV28,TRBJ1-2,NA,TGTGCCAGCAGTTTAGGCCGCTCCTCGTATGGCTACACCTTC,CASSLGRSSYGYTF
NA,TRBV5-1,TRBJ1-3,once,TGCGCCAGCAGCTTGGGGTTAGCTGGCTCTGGAAACACCATATATTTT,CASSLGLAGSGNTIYF
NA,TRBV18,TRBJ1-3,NA,TGTGCCAGCTCACCACCGCCGGTCTCTGGAAACACCATATATTTT,CASSPPPVSGNTIYF
TRBD2,TRBV28,TRBJ2-1,NA,TGTGCCAGCAGTTCGACCAGACTAGCGGGAGCGAAGAATGAGCAGTTCTTC,CASSSTRLAGAKNEQFF
NA,TRBV21-1,TRBJ2-1,NA,TGTGCCAGCAGCAAAGTGGAGGGCGGGGACTTCTTC,CASSKVEGGDFF
NA,TRBV5-5,TRBJ2-1,NA,TGTGCCAGCAGCTTCCTGTTAGCAGCTTACAATGAGCAGTTCTTC,CASSFLLAAYNEQFF
NA,TRBV5-1,TRBJ2-5,NA,TGCGCCAGCAGCTTGCAGGGTCCGGAGGAGACCCAGTACTTC,CASSLQGPEETQYF
TRBD1,TRBV9,TRBJ1-4,NA,TGTGCCAGCAGCGTAGAAGCAGGGGGCAATGAAAAACTGTTTTTT,CASSVEAGGNEKLFF
TRBD1,TRBV19,TRBJ2-1,NA,TGTGCCAGTAGGGAGACAGGGCCCGTATACAATGAGCAGTTCTTC,CASRETGPVYNEQFF
NA,TRBV4-1,TRBJ1-2,NA,TGCGCCAGCAGCCAAGTGGCAGTGCCCTATGGCTACACCTTC,CASSQVAVPYGYTF
TRBD1,TRBV19,TRBJ1-4,NA,TGTGCCAGTAGTATGAACCCGGGACAGGGGGCGTCTAATGAAAAACTGTTTTTT,CASSMNPGQGASNEKLFF
NA,TRBV4-2,TRBJ2-3,NA,TGTGCCAGCAGCCAAGAGAGCCCCAGGCTGACAGATACGCAGTATTTT,CASSQESPRLTDTQYF
TRBD1,TRBV7-9,TRBJ1-3,NA,TGTGCCAGCAGCTGGACAGGGGCTGGAAACACCATATATTTT,CASSWTGAGNTIYF
NA,TRBV28,TRBJ2-7,NA,TGTGCCAGCAGTAGTAGTATCTACGAGCAGTACTTC,CASSSSIYEQYF